This T cell receptor beta chain was identified in a study of cytomegalovirus exposure and HLA in healthy donors (TCRdb year 2017). Regarding the study in general: An earlier analysis of approximately 550 of the donors reported about 250 Gb of sequence data and some 100 million unique TCR beta sequences from 150 million to 200 million T cells. Donor age, sex, ethnicity and CMV serostatus were collected together with the repertoire data. Because of strong linkage in the cohort, a few DR-DQ haplotypes were treated as single units for association and clustering. An early release that covered around 590 HLA-typed donors contained approximately 320 gigabases of sequencing data and tens of millions of unique TCR sequences. A later genetic analysis took genome-wide SNP genotypes for about 55% of the roughly 670 donors and used that subset as a discovery cohort. All discovery cohort repertoires had been generated on a single sequencing platform. Among the roughly 400 genotyped donors, 75% to 90% belonged to the genetic ancestry cluster associated with self-reported Caucasian donors. In the later analysis, no new phenotypic data were used to find candidate immune exposures; instead, reliance was placed on TCR beta sequences and their occurrence across donors. The aim of the study was to test whether cataloging public T cell receptors could identify signatures of past pathogen exposure. A later analysis re-examined previously published TCR beta repertoires from 610 or so donors and added high-resolution HLA genotyping to investigate patterns of TCR occurrence. In an earlier analysis of roughly 600 of the donors, high-throughput TCR beta sequencing was used to judge whether each TCR beta V gene segment behaved as functional or pseudogenic. Class I and class II HLA loci were covered by the typing at four-digit resolution. High-throughput TCR immunosequencing, statistical association of individual TCRs with disease status, and machine learning were combined to predict cytomegalovirus infection status. Across about 380 genotyped donors of the cohort, an average of about 200,000 unique TCR beta nucleotide sequences per donor were sequenced, and approximately 17% of those sequences were non-productive. The number of typed donors differed by locus: 629-630 for A, B, C, DRB1 and DQB1; 500 to 550 for DQA1; some 610 for DPA1; and some 470 for DPB1. The study profiled the T cell repertoires of hundreds of subjects by immunosequencing and related them to cytomegalovirus serostatus. A separate validation cohort of over 95 different subjects was used in addition to the 666-subject first cohort.

V lost 7 bases and J lost 3 bases, and the count of bases not matched to a germline gene is 7. CDR1 LNHDA and CDR2 SQIVND were looked up in the germline V gene (reference sequence). Reading from cysteine to phenylalanine, the CDR3 counts 14 amino acids. Only CDR3 DNA remains: 42 bases, in frame from the first base. The cohort comprised more than 550 healthy bone marrow donors. All cohort members were sampled while nominally healthy, although unrecorded immune exposures were likely present. The donor tested CMV seropositive and was one of the 289 seropositive cohort members. Every donor gave a peripheral blood sample, and the peripheral blood mononuclear cells from that sample were used for TCR beta sequencing. The Qiagen DNeasy Blood Extraction Kit was used to extract genomic DNA from the blood cell samples. Regarding this clone: It has no known antigen specificity.

The study at large found these results: A group of highly shared sequence variants was considered likely to be a technical artifact of the sequencing pipeline. In an earlier analysis of 587 of the donors, most TCR beta V segments appeared in productive rearrangements about 90% or about 30% of the time, broadly matching IMGT annotations. Most TCR sequences were observed very rarely across donors, whereas some public TCRs were present in many individuals. In both the original and validation cohorts, the classifier was reported to diagnose cytomegalovirus status with high specificity and sensitivity. Because counts were too low, about 15 rarely observed V segments, including chromosome 9 orphons, were left out of the earlier analysis of about 620 of the donors. Specific HLA alleles were associated with over 15,000 TCR beta sequences at a false discovery rate of 0.05 in a later analysis. Because some donors lacked HLA typing at each locus, the association tests relied only on the typed subset. A total of 164 TCR beta chains were listed by the study as associated with cytomegalovirus. Linkage disequilibrium might explain the correlated functional status among segregating V segments, but an unknown experimental factor could not be excluded. According to a later analysis, parvovirus B19, influenza, CMV and Epstein-Barr virus appeared linked to several top co-occurrence clusters. Some IMGT-functional V segments, including TRBV6-2 and TRBV6-3, could not be distinguished by the 87-base-pair reads and were therefore excluded. CMV serostatus was the only immune exposure information available for the cohort. Presence/absence analyses assumed roughly uniform sequencing depth across donors, an assumption that may not hold. V-gene and J-gene trimming of TCR beta chains was associated with a missense DCLRE1C variant in a later genetic analysis, and the association was replicated in an independent cohort. In a later analysis, HLA-associated TCR beta chains were found to be more clonally expanded and to have lower generation probabilities than equally common non-associated chains. This cohort had only TCR beta chains sequenced, and the lack of alpha or paired-chain data limited which features could be detected. A later genetic analysis reported fewer N-insertions in productive TCRs among donors in an Asian-associated ancestry cluster than the approximately 700-donor mean. In a later analysis, the rate of TCR association differed among HLA loci, with DRB1 alleles having the most associated TCRs and HLA-C alleles having the fewest. Most CMV-associated TCR beta chains appeared to be HLA-restricted in a later analysis, and the HLA associations seemed to be driven largely by CMV exposure. When HLA alleles, especially DR and DQ, strongly co-occurred, TCR associations were difficult to assign to individual alleles. A further reported finding was that TCR beta sequences accurately predicted the HLA-A and HLA-B alleles for most subjects in the first cohort. The authors suggested that the approach could potentially be extended to other disease states and immunological phenotypes. In vitro tests confirmed that a few of the cytomegalovirus-associated TCR beta chains recognize cytomegalovirus antigens.

Library creation used the immunoSEQ multiplex PCR assay. For the multiplex PCR, a mixture combining 60 forward primers for TCR Vbeta segments and 13 reverse primers for TCR Jbeta segments was used. Amplification of the CDR3 region of rearranged TCR beta genes was performed with a multiplex PCR assay on genomic DNA. The amplified TCR beta libraries were sequenced on the Illumina HiSeq System as 87-base-pair reads. The paper's processing steps were these. A later analysis tallied 75 million to 85 million unique TCR beta chains across the 660 or so repertoires, and some 10 million of those chains were shared by two or more donors. Raw reads were error-corrected and collapsed into unique sequences with a nearest-neighbor algorithm that merged closely related sequences to remove PCR and sequencing errors. To assign V, D and J gene segments, CDR3 sequences were aligned to IMGT reference sequences. For a sequence to be retained, a match of at least six nucleotides to both a V gene segment and a J gene segment was required. A rearrangement was called productive if the CDR3 had no stop codons and remained in frame with V and J, and every other rearrangement was called non-productive. Following IMGT convention, CDR3 was defined as the stretch from the second conserved V-encoded cysteine up to the conserved J-encoded phenylalanine. Sequences without an unambiguous match to a single V gene segment were excluded from the earlier analysis of 500 to 700 of the donors. In an earlier analysis of a few hundred of the donors, a V segment was called functional when productive rearrangements were above 56.7%, and segregating when the standard deviation between donors exceeded 5%. A statistical classification framework was built to diagnose cytomegalovirus status from the catalog of TCR beta chain sequences. In a later analysis, TCR nucleotide sequences were compared against IMGT/GENE-DB human TR gene sequences so that V and J genes could be assigned. A later analysis assigned CDR3 sequences and most-parsimonious VDJ recombination scenarios with the TCRdist pipeline. In a later analysis, every TCR beta chain was defined by the combination of its CDR3 amino acid sequence and its V-gene family, and reads without a unique V-gene family were dropped. In a later analysis, approximately 640 highly shared, low-generation-probability nucleotide sequences were removed to address suspected cross-contamination and a sequencing artifact. A later analysis calculated a clonal expansion index for each public chain from normalized within-repertoire ranks of inferred template counts. Generation probabilities in a later analysis came from a VDJ recombination model fitted to out-of-frame rearrangements, and those results were checked against IGoR. In a later analysis, TCR-TCR, TCR-HLA and TCR-CMV co-occurrence was scored with hypergeometric tests, and a repertoire-size bias correction was applied to TCR pairs. To estimate false discovery rates, a later analysis permuted the HLA or CMV assignments 20 times. In a later analysis, co-occurring TCRs were grouped using DBSCAN, with TCRdist sequence similarity added in when clustering inside HLA-allele-positive subsets. Repertoires with fewer than 30,000 or more than 120,000 public chains, plus five repertoires with anomalous nucleotide sharing, were excluded from co-occurrence clustering. The immuneACCESS repertoire file appears here via TCRdb, limited to in-frame rearrangements. These files lack a portion of the clones; in checked studies, under half of the deficit traces to unresolved V genes, and the cause of the others is not known. Clone size and V and J calls were adopted from that table, with D and trimming inferred from the DNA. The table of this sample itemizes 68,000 or so clones. Roughly 7.4% of the sample lies in the top ten.

The material sequenced was PBMCs. The V and J genes are TRBV19 and TRBJ2-7, and 9 junction bases match TRBD1. The origin of this receptor is a female donor in good health and CMV-seropositive. Here is the DNA: TGTGCCAGTACCAAGGGGGGACAGGGCTACGAGCAGTACTTC. The resulting protein is CASTKGGQGYEQYF.